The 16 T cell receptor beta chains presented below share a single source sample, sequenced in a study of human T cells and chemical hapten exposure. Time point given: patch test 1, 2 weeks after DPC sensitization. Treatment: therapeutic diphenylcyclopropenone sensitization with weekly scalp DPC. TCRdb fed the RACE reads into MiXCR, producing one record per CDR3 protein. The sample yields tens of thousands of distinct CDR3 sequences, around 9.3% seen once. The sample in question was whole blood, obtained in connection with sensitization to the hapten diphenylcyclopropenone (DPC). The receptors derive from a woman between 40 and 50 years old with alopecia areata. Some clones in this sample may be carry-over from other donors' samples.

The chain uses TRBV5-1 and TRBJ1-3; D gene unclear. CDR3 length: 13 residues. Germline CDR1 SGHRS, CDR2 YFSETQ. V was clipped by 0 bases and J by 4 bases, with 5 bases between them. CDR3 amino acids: CASSLDAGNTIYF. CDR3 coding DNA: TGCGCCAGCAGCTTGGACGCCGGAAACACCATATATTTT.

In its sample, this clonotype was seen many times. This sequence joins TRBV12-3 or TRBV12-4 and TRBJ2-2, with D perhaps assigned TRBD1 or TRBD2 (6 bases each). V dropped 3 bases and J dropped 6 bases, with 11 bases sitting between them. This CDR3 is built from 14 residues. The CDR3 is CASSFTGAAGELFF. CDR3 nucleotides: TGTGCCAGCAGTTTCACGGGGGCGGCCGGGGAGCTGTTTTTT.

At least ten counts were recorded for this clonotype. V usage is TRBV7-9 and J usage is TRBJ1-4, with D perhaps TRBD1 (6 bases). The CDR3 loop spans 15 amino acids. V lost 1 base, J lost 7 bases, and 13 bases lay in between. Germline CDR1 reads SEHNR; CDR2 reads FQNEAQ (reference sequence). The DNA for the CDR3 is TGTGCCAGCAGCTTAGAGTGGCAGGGGAGTGAAAAACTGTTTTTT. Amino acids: CASSLEWQGSEKLFF.

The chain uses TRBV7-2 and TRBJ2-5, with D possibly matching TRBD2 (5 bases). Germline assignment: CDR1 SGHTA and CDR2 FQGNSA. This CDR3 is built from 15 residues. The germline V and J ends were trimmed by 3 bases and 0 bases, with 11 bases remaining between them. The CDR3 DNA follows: TGTGCCAGCAGCTTCCCCGGACTGAACCAAGAGACCCAGTACTTC. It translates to CASSFPGLNQETQYF. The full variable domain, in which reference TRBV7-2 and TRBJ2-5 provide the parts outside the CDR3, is GAGVSQSPSNKVTEKGKDVELRCDPISGHTALYWYRQSLGQGLEFLIYFQGNSAPDKSGLPSDRFSAERTGGSVSTLTIQRTQQEDSAVYLCASSFPGLNQETQYFGPGTRLLVL.

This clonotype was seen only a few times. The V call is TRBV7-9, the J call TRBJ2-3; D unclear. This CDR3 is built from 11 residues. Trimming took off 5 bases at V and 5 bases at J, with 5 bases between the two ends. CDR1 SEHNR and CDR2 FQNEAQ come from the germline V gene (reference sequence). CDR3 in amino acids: CASSHGDTQYF. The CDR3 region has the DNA TGTGCCAGCAGCCACGGAGATACGCAGTATTTT.

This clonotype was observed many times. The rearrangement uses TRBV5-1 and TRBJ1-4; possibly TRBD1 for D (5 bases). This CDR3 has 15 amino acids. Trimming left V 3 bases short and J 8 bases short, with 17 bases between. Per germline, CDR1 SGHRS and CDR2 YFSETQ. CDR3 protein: CASSSEAGTDEKLFF. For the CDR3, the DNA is TGCGCCAGCAGCTCCGAAGCAGGGACGGACGAAAAACTGTTTTTT.

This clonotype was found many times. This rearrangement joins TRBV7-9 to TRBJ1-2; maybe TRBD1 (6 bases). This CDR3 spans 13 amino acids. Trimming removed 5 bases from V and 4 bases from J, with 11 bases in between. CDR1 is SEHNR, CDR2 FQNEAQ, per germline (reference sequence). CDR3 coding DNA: TGTGCCAGCAGCCCGGACAGTTCCTATGGCTACACCTTC. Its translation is CASSPDSSYGYTF. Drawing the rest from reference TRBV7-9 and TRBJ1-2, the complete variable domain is DTGVSQNPRHKITKRGQNVTFRCDPISEHNRLYWYRQTLGQGPEFLTYFQNEAQLEKSRLLSDRFSAERPKGSFSTLEIQRTEQGDSAMYLCASSPDSSYGYTFGSGTRLTVV.

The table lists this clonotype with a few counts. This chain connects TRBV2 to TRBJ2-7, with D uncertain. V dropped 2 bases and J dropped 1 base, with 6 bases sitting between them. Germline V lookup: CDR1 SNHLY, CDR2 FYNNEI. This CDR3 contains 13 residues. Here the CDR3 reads CASSEQGSYEQYF. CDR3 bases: TGTGCCAGCAGTGAACAAGGGTCCTACGAGCAGTACTTC.

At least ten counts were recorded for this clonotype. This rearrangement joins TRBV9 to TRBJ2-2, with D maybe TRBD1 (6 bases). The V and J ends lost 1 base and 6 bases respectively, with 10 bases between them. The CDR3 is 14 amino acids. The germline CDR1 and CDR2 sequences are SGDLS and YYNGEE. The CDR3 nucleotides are TGTGCCAGCAGCGTATCAGGGGCCCCCGGGGAGCTGTTTTTT. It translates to CASSVSGAPGELFF.

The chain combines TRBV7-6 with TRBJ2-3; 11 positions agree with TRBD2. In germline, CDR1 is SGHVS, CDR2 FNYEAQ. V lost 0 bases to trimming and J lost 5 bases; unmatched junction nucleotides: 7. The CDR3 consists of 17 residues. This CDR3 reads CASSLAGSGGAQDTQYF. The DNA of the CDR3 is TGTGCCAGCAGCTTAGCAGGTAGCGGGGGGGCGCAAGATACGCAGTATTTT.

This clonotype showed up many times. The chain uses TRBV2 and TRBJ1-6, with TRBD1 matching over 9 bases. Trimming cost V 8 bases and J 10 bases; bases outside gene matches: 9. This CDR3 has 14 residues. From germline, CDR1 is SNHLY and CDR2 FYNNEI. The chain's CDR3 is CASQGDREFSPLHF. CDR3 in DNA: TGTGCCAGCCAGGGGGACAGGGAATTCTCACCCCTCCACTTT.

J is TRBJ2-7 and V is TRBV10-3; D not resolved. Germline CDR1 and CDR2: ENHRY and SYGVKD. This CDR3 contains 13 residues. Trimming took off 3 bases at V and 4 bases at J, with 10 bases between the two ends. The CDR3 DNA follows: TGTGCCATCAGTGATGGGTTAGGGTACGAGCAGTACTTC. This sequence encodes CAISDGLGYEQYF.

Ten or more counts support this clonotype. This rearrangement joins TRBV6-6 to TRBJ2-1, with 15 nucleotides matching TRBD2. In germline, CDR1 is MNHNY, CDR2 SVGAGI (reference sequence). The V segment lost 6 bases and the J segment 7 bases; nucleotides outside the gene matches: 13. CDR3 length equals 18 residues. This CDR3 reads CASSPGLAGGLPRNEQFF. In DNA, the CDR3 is TGTGCCAGCAGCCCCGGACTAGCGGGGGGGCTCCCTCGGAATGAGCAGTTCTTC.

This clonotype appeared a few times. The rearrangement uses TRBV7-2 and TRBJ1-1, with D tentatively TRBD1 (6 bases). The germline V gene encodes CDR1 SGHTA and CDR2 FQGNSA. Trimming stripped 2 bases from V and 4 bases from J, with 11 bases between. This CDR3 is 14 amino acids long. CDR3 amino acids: CASSLNYRATEAFF. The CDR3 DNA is TGTGCCAGCAGCTTAAATTACAGGGCCACTGAAGCTTTCTTT.

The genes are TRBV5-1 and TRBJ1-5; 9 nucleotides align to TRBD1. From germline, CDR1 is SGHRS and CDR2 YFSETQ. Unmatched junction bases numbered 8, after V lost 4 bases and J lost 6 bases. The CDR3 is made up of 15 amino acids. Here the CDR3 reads CASSLRDRAVQPQHF. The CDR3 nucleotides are TGCGCCAGCAGCCTCCGGGACAGGGCTGTTCAGCCCCAGCATTTT.

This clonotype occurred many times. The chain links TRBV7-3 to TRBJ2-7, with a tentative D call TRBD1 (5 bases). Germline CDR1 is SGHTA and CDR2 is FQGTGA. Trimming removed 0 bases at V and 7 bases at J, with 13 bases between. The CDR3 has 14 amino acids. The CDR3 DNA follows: TGTGCCAGCAGCTTAACGTCTCAGGGTCATGAGCAGTACTTC. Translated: CASSLTSQGHEQYF.